This TCR beta chain is from a study of blood T cells in healthy people across ages. Across the whole study: Capture via template switching afforded approximately one barcoded beta molecule per two T cells.

Through a sample-barcoded 5' primer and a J-beta primer mix, a second PCR was run for roughly 7 to 12 cycles. Tags on each cDNA molecule came from a template-switch adaptor with 12 random nucleotides. Researchers report that each sample yielded at least 2.5 million CDR3-containing paired-end reads. MiXCR was run by TCRdb on the 5' RACE reads, yielding one entry per CDR3 protein. The repertoire holds around 1.5 million distinct CDR3 sequences, with roughly 45% as singletons. The CDR3 length is 13 residues. The germline CDR1 and CDR2 sequences are SGHRS and YFSETQ. Trimming cost V 4 bases and J 4 bases, with 11 bases left between them.

The sequence was obtained from a woman between 18 and 29 years old in good health. V gene TRBV5-1 combines with J gene TRBJ2-5, with D unresolved. Sequenced: blood. The CDR3 reads CASSTPKGETQYF. In DNA, the CDR3 is TGCGCCAGCAGCACTCCTAAGGGAGAGACCCAGTACTTC.